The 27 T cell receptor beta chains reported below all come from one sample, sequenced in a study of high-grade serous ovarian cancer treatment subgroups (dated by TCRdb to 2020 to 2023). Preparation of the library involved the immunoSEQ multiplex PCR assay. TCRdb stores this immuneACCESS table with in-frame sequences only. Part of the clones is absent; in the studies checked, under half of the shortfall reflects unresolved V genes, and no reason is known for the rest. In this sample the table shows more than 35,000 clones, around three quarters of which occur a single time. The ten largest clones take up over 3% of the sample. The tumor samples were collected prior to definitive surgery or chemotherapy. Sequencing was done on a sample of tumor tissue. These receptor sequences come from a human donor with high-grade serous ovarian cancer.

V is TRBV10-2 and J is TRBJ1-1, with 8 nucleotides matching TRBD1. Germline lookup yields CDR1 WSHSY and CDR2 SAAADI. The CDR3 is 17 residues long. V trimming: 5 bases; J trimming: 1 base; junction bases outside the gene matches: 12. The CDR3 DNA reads TGCGCCAGCAGTTTTCCCGACAGGGGTCTGGGGAACACTGAAGCTTTCTTT. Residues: CASSFPDRGLGNTEAFF.

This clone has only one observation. CDR3 protein: CASSRGPRADTQYF. CDR3 DNA sequence: TGTGCCAGCAGCCGAGGGCCGAGGGCGGATACGCAGTATTTT. This sequence joins TRBV11-2 and TRBJ2-3, with D tentatively TRBD2 (5 bases). V lost 5 bases and J lost 6, with 15 bases in between. Germline V gene lookup returns CDR1 SGHAT and CDR2 FQNNGV. This CDR3 has 14 amino acids.

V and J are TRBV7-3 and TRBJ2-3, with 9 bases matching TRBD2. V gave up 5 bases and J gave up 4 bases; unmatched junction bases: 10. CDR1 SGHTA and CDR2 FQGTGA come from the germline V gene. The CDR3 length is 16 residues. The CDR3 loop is CASSQYSGSIADTQYF. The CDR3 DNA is TGTGCCAGCAGCCAATATAGCGGGAGTATTGCAGATACGCAGTATTTT. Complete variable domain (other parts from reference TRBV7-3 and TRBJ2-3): GAGVSQTPSNKVTEKGKYVELRCDPISGHTALYWYRQSLGQGPEFLIYFQGTGAADDSGLPNDRFFAVRPEGSVSTLKIQRTERGDSAVYLCASSQYSGSIADTQYFGPGTRLTVL.

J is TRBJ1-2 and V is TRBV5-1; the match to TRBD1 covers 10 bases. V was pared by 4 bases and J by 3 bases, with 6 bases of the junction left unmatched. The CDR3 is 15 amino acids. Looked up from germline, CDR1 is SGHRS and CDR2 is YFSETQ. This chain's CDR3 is CASSARTGGDYGYTF. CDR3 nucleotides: TGCGCCAGCAGCGCTCGGACAGGGGGGGACTATGGCTACACCTTC.

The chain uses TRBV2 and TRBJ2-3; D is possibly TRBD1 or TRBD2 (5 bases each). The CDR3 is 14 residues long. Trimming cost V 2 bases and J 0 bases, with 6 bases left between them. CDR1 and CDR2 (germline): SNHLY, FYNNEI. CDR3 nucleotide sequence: TGTGCCAGCAGTGAAAGGGACAGCACAGATACGCAGTATTTT. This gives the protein CASSERDSTDTQYF.

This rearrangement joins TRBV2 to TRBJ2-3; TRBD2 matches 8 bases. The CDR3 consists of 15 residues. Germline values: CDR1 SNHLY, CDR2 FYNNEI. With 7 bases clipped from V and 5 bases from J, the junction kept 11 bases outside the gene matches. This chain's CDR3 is CASTTREGPGDTQYF. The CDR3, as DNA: TGTGCCAGCACCACCCGGGAGGGGCCCGGAGATACGCAGTATTTT.

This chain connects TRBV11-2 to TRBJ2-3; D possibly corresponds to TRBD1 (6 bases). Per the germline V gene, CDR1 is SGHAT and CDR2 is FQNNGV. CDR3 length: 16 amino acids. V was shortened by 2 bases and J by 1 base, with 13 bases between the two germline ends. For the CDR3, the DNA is TGTGCCAGCAGCTTATCTCGGGACAAGCGCACAGATACGCAGTATTTT. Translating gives CASSLSRDKRTDTQYF.

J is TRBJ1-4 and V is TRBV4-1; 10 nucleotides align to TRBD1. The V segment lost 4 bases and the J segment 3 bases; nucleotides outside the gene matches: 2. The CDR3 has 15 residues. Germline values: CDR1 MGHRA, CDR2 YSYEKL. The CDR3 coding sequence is TGCGCCAGCAGCCGGACAGGGGGTTCTAATGAAAAACTGTTTTTT. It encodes CASSRTGGSNEKLFF.

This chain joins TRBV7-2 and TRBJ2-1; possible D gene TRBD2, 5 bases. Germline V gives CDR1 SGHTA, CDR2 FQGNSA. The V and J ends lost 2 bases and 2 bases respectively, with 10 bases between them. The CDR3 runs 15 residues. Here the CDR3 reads CASSLMEVPYNEQFF. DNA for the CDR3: TGTGCCAGCAGCTTAATGGAGGTCCCCTACAATGAGCAGTTCTTC. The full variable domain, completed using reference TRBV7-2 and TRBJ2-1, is GAGVSQSPSNKVTEKGKDVELRCDPISGHTALYWYRQSLGQGLEFLIYFQGNSAPDKSGLPSDRFSAERTGGSVSTLTIQRTQQEDSAVYLCASSLMEVPYNEQFFGPGTRLTVL.

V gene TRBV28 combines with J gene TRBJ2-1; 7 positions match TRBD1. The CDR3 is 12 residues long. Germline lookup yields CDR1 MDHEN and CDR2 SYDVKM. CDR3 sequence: CSWGTVYNEQFF. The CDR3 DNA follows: TGTTCTTGGGGGACAGTGTACAATGAGCAGTTCTTC.

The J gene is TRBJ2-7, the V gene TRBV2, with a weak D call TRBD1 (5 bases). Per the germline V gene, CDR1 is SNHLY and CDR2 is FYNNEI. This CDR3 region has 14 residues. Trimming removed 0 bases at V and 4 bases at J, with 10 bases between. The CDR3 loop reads CASSEADIAYEQYF. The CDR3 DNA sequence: TGTGCCAGCAGTGAAGCGGACATAGCATACGAGCAGTACTTC.

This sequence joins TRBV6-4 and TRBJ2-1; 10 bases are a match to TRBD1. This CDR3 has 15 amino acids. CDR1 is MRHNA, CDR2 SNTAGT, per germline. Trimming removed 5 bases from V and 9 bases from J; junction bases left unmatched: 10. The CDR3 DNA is TGTGCCAGCAGTCCCGGGACAGGGGCCTTCTTTGAGCAGTTCTTC. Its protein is CASSPGTGAFFEQFF.

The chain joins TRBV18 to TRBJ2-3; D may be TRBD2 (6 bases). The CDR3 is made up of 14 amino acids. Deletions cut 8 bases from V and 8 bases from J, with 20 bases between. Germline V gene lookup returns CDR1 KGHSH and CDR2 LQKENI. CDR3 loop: CASTRAGGAATQYF. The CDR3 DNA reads TGTGCCAGCACAAGGGCCGGAGGGGCAGCTACGCAGTATTTT.

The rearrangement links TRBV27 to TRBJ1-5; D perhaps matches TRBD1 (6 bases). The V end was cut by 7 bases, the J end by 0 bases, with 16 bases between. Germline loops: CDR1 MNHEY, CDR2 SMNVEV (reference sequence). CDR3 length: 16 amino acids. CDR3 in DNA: TGTGCCAGCAACCCAAGGGGGGGGTATAGCAATCAGCCCCAGCATTTT. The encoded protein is CASNPRGGYSNQPQHF.

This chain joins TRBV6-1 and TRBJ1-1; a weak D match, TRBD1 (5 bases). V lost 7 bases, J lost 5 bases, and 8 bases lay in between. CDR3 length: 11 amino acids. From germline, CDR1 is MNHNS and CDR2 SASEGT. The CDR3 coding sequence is TGTGCCAGCATTGGGGGAACTGAAGCTTTCTTT. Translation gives CASIGGTEAFF.

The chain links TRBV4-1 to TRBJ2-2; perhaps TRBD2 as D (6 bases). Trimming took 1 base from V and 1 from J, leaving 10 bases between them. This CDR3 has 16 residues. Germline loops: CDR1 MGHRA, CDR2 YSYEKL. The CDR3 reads CASSQVPGRNTGELFF. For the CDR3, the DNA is TGCGCCAGCAGCCAAGTCCCCGGGAGGAACACCGGGGAGCTGTTTTTT.

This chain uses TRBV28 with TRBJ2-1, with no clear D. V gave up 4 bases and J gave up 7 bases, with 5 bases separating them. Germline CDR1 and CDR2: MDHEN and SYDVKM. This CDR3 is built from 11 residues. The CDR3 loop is CASSYDNEQFF. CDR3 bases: TGTGCCAGCAGTTACGATAATGAGCAGTTCTTC.

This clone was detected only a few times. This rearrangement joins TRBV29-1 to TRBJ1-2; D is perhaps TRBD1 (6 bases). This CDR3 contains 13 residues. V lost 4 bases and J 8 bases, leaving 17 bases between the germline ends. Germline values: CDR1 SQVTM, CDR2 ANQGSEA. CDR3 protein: CSVGAGEKEGYTF. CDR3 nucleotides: TGCAGCGTTGGGGCAGGGGAAAAGGAAGGCTACACCTTC.

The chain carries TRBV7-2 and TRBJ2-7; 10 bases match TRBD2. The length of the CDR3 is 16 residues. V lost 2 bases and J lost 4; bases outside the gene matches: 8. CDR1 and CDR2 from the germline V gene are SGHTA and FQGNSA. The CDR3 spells CASSLNGAGGYYEQYF. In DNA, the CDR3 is TGTGCCAGCAGCTTAAATGGAGCGGGGGGGTATTACGAGCAGTACTTC.

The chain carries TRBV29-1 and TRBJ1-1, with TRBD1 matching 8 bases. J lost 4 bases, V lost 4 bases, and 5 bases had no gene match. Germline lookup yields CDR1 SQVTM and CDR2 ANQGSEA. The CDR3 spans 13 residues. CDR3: CSVGDRGTTEAFF. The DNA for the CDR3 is TGCAGCGTTGGAGACAGGGGAACCACTGAAGCTTTCTTT.

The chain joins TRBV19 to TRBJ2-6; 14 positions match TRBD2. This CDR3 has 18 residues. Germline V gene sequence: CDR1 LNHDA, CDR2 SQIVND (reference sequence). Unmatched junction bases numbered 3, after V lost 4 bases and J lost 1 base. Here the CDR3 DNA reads TGTGCCAGTAGTACGGGACTAGCGGGAGTTTCTGGGGCCAACGTCCTGACTTTC. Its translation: CASSTGLAGVSGANVLTF.

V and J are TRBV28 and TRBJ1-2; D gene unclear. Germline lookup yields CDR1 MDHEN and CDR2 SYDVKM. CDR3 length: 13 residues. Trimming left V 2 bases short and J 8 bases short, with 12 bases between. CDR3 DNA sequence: TGTGCCAGCAGTTTAGGAGTCGGGCGAGGCTACACCTTC. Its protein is CASSLGVGRGYTF.

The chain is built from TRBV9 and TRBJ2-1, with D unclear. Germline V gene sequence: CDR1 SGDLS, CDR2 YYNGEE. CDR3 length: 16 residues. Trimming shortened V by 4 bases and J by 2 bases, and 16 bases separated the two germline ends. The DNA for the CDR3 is TGTGCCAGCAGCCATAAGGGTGGGGTAACCTACAATGAGCAGTTCTTC. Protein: CASSHKGGVTYNEQFF.

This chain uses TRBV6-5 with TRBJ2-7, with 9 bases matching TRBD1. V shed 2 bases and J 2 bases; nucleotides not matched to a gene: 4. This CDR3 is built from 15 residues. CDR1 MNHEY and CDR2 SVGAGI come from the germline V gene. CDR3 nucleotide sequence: TGTGCCAGCAGTTACAGGACAGGGGATCCCTACGAGCAGTACTTC. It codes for CASSYRTGDPYEQYF.

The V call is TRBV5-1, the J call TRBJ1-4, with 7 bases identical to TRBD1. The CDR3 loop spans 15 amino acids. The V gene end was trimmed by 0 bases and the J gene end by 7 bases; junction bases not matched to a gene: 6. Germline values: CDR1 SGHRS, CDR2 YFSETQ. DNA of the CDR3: TGCGCCAGCAGCTTGGGAGGGGGCGATGGTGAAAAACTGTTTTTT. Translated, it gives CASSLGGGDGEKLFF.

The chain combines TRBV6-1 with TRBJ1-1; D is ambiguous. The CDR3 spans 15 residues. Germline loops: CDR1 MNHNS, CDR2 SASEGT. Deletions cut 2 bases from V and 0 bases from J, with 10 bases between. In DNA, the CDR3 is TGTGCCAGCAGTGAACAGACACTCATGAACACTGAAGCTTTCTTT. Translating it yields CASSEQTLMNTEAFF.

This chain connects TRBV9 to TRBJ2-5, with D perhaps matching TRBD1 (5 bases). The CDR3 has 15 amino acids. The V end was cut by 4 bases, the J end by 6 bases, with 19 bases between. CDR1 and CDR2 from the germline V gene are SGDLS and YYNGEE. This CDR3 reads CASSSGKGLLKTQYF. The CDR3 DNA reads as TGTGCCAGCAGCTCAGGGAAAGGGCTTTTAAAGACCCAGTACTTC. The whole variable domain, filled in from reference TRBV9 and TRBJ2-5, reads DSGVTQTPKHLITATGQRVTLRCSPRSGDLSVYWYQQSLDQGLQFLIQYYNGEERAKGNILERFSAQQFPDLHSELNLSSLELGDSALYFCASSSGKGLLKTQYFGPGTRLLVL.